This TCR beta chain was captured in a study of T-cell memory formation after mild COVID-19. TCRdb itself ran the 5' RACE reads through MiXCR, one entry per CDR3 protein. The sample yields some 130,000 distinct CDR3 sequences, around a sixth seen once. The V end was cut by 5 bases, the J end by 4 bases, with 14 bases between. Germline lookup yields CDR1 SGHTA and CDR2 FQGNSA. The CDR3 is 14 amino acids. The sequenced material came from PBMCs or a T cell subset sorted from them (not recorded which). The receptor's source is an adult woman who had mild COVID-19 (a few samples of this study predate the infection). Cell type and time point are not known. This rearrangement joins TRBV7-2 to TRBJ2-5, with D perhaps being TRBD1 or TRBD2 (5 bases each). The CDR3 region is CASSPGRGRETQYF. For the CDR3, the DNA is TGTGCCAGCAGCCCGGGCCGGGGCAGAGAGACCCAGTACTTC. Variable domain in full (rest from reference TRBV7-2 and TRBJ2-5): GAGVSQSPSNKVTEKGKDVELRCDPISGHTALYWYRQSLGQGLEFLIYFQGNSAPDKSGLPSDRFSAERTGGSVSTLTIQRTQQEDSAVYLCASSPGRGRETQYFGPGTRLLVL.